This T cell receptor beta chain was identified in a study of blood T cells in healthy people across ages. Trimming stripped 0 bases from V and 2 bases from J, with 5 bases between. This CDR3 region has 14 residues. Germline V CDR1 and CDR2: SEHNR, FQNEAQ (reference sequence). Primers used in a second PCR of about 6 to 11 cycles were a sample-barcoded 5' primer and a J-beta primer mix. TCRdb reprocessed the 5' RACE reads with MiXCR, giving one entry per CDR3 protein. The repertoire includes some 710,000 distinct CDR3 sequences, around half of them detected once, and 15% to 20% sits in the top ten. The TCR sequence derives from a man older than 75 in good health. The sample was blood. V and J are TRBV7-9 and TRBJ2-1; a possible D gene is TRBD2 (5 bases). CDR3 amino acids: CASSLAAAYNEQFF. For the CDR3, the DNA is TGTGCCAGCAGCTTAGCAGCGGCCTACAATGAGCAGTTCTTC.